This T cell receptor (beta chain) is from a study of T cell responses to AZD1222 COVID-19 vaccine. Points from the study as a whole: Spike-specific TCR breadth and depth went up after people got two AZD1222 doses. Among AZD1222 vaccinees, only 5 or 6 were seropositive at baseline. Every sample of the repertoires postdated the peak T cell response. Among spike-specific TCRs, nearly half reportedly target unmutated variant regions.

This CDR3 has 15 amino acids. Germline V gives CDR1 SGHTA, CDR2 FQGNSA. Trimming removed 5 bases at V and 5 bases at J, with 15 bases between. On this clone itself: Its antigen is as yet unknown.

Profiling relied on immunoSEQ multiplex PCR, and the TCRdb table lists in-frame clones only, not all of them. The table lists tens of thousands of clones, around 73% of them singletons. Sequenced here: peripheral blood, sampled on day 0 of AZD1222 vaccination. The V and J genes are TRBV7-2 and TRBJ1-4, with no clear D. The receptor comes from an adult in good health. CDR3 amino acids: CASSPKSRENEKLFF. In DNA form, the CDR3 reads TGTGCCAGCAGCCCCAAGAGCCGGGAGAATGAAAAACTGTTTTTT.